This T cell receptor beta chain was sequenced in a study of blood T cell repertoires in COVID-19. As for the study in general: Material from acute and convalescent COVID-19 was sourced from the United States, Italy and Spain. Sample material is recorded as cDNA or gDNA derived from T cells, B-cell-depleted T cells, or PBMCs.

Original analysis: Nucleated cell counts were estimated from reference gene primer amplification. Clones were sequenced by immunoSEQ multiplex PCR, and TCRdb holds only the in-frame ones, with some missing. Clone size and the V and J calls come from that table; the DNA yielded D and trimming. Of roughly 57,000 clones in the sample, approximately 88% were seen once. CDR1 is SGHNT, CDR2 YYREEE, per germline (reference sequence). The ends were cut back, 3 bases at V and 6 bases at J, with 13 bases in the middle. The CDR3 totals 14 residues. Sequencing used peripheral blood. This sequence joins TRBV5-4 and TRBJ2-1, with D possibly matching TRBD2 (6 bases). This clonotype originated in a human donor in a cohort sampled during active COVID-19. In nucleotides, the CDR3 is TGTGCCAGCAGCTCTGCGACTAGTCGCAATGAGCAGTTCTTC. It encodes CASSSATSRNEQFF. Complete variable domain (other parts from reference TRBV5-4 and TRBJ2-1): ETGVTQSPTHLIKTRGQQVTLRCSSQSGHNTVSWYQQALGQGPQFIFQYYREEENGRGNFPPRFSGLQFPNYSSELNVNALELDDSALYLCASSSATSRNEQFFGPGTRLTVL.